In its sample, the clone carrying this T cell receptor (beta chain) was seen many times. Its antigen is as yet unknown. This record belongs to a study of neurological immune-mediated disorders. Deletions cut 2 bases from V and 1 base from J, with 8 bases between. Germline CDR1 MNHEY, CDR2 SVGAGI. The CDR3 spans 15 residues. Points from the study as a whole: A possible signature was seen in one related-CDR3 cluster, into which phylogenetic grouping placed the repertoires of 18 of 34 multiple sclerosis patients.

A single record per CDR3 protein comes from TCRdb applying MiXCR to the 5' RACE reads. The sample has 45,000 to 60,000 distinct CDR3 sequences; around 3.6% are singletons. The sample consisted of PBMCs. The origin of this receptor is a young man with multiple sclerosis. J is TRBJ2-2 and V is TRBV6-5; D is perhaps TRBD2 (5 bases). In nucleotides, the CDR3 is TGTGCCAGCAGTTACGCCCGGGAGAACACCGGGGAGCTGTTTTTT. Amino acids: CASSYARENTGELFF.